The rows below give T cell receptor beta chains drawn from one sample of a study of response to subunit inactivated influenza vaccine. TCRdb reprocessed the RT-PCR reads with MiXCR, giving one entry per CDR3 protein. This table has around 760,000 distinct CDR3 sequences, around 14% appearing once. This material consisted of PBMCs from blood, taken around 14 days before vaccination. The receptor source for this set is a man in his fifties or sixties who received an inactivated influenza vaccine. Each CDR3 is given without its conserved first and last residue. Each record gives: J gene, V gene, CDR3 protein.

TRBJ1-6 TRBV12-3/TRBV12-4 ASSLQGAINSPLH
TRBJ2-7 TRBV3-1 ASSQVSYEQY
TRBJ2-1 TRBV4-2 ASSRLAGLYNEQF
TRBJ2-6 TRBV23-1 ASSGVARWGAGANVLT
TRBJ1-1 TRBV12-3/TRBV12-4 ASSPGSSNTEAF
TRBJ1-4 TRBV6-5 ASSSRRSTNEKLF
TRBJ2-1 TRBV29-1 SVEGQGAKQF
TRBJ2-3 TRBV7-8 ASSPLGGESTDTQY
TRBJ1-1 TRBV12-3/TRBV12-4 ASSLAGYTEAF
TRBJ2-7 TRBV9 ASSVGGDHEQY
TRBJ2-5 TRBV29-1 SVDRMAETQY
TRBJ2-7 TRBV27 ASSLSPSGSVEQY
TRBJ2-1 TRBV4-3 ASSQEPQGGTYNEQF
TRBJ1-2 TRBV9 ASSHDPQPYYGYT
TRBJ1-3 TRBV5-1 ASRKRTESYSGNTIY
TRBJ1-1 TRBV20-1 SAPRLMNTEAF
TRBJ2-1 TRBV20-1 SARGHNVNEQF
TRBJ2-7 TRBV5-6 ASSSRQGAFYEQY
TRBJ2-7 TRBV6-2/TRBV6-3 ASKSVQGFTSYEQY
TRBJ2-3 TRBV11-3 ASSSALAGTQY
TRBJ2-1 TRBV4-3 ASSQDWAGVYNEQF
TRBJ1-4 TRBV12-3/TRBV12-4 ASSFRQFSGKLF
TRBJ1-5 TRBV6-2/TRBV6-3 ASSYGGGGNQPQH
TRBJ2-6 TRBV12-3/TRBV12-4 ASSRLAGGPKVLT
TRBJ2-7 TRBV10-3 AISESTRGTSGSRSYEQY
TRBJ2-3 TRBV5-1 ASSLGLAPDTQY
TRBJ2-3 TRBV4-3 ASSQDPESGSPPDTQY
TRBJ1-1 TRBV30 AWVRGRAEAF
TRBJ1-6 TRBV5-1 ASSLAPSSSPLH
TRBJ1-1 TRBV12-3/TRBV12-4 ASTLRTVGTEAF
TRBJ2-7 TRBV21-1 ASIKIAPSSSYEQY